The 16 T cell receptor beta chains below come from one sample, sequenced in a study of siplizumab effects on memory and regulatory T cells. Clones were sequenced by immunoSEQ multiplex PCR, and TCRdb holds only the in-frame ones, with some missing. Of 62,000 or so clones detected, approximately 82% appear once; the ten largest clones hold approximately 3.4%. Sequencing used memory CD4+ T cells sorted from blood. All receptors derive from a human donor in good health.

This rearrangement joins TRBV2 to TRBJ1-4; TRBD1 matches at 12 bases. Germline V gene lookup returns CDR1 SNHLY and CDR2 FYNNEI. After removal of 9 bases from V and 0 bases from J, the junction contained 17 bases not matched to a gene. The CDR3 is 20 residues long. CDR3 in amino acids: CASNYPGQGARKSTNEKLFF. In DNA, the CDR3 is TGTGCCAGTAACTATCCGGGACAGGGGGCTAGAAAATCAACTAATGAAAAACTGTTTTTT.

V usage is TRBV6-1 and J usage is TRBJ1-1, with no clear D. The CDR3 is made up of 14 amino acids. CDR1 MNHNS and CDR2 SASEGT come from the germline V gene. Trimming cost V 1 base and J 3 bases, with 9 bases left between them. CDR3 sequence: CASSEVSWDTEAFF. CDR3 in DNA: TGTGCCAGCAGTGAAGTTAGCTGGGACACTGAAGCTTTCTTT.

The chain links TRBV5-5 to TRBJ1-4; D might be TRBD1 (5 bases). CDR3 size: 16 residues. From germline, CDR1 is SGHKS and CDR2 YYEKEE (reference sequence). The V gene lost 4 bases and the J gene lost 4 bases, with 17 bases spanning the gap. The CDR3, as DNA: TGTGCCAGCAGCCCTATAATTGGACAACATAATGAAAAACTGTTTTTT. Protein product: CASSPIIGQHNEKLFF.

The chain joins TRBV5-1 to TRBJ1-1; 8 positions agree with TRBD1. The CDR3 runs 15 residues. Per germline, CDR1 SGHRS and CDR2 YFSETQ. V trimming: 4 bases; J trimming: 1 base; junction bases outside the gene matches: 6. The CDR3 sequence is CASSLDGQGNTEAFF. The CDR3 DNA follows: TGCGCCAGCAGCCTCGATGGACAGGGGAACACTGAAGCTTTCTTT.

V is TRBV15 and J is TRBJ1-5; TRBD1 agrees at 9 bases. The CDR3 contains 17 residues. Germline V gene lookup returns CDR1 LNHNV and CDR2 YYDKDF (reference sequence). V was pared by 0 bases and J by 0 bases, with 3 bases of the junction left unmatched. The CDR3 is CATSRETGGLSNQPQHF. CDR3 in DNA: TGTGCCACCAGCAGAGAGACAGGGGGGCTTAGCAATCAGCCCCAGCATTTT. Using reference TRBV15 and TRBJ1-5 for the parts outside the CDR3, the full variable domain is DAMVIQNPRYQVTQFGKPVTLSCSQTLNHNVMYWYQQKSSQAPKLLFHYYDKDFNNEADTPDNFQSRRPNTSFCFLDIRSPGLGDTAMYLCATSRETGGLSNQPQHFGDGTRLSIL.

The chain combines TRBV5-4 with TRBJ2-1, with TRBD2 identical over 9 bases. This CDR3 is 16 amino acids long. The germline V gene has CDR1 SGHNT and CDR2 YYREEE (reference sequence). Trimming removed 1 base from V and 3 bases from J; junction bases left unmatched: 5. The chain's CDR3 is CASSLFSGSLYNEQFF. The CDR3 bases are TGTGCCAGCAGCTTGTTTAGCGGGAGTCTCTACAATGAGCAGTTCTTC.

V is TRBV5-5 and J is TRBJ1-5; D unresolved. V gave up 0 bases and J gave up 7 bases, with 17 bases separating them. From germline, CDR1 is SGHKS and CDR2 YYEKEE (reference sequence). The CDR3 totals 16 residues. The CDR3 sequence is CASSLAGTETQQPQHF. CDR3 sequence (DNA): TGTGCCAGCAGCTTGGCCGGAACCGAGACCCAGCAGCCCCAGCATTTT. Full variable domain (outside the CDR3, taken from reference TRBV5-5 and TRBJ1-5): DAGVTQSPTHLIKTRGQQVTLRCSPISGHKSVSWYQQVLGQGPQFIFQYYEKEERGRGNFPDRFSARQFPNYSSELNVNALLLGDSALYLCASSLAGTETQQPQHFGDGTRLSIL.

The chain uses TRBV5-4 and TRBJ2-3; 8 nucleotides agree with TRBD1. From germline, CDR1 is SGHNT and CDR2 YYREEE (reference sequence). This CDR3 spans 18 amino acids. The ends lost 1 base at V and 0 bases at J; junction bases unmatched: 10. CDR3 sequence reads: CASSLLPPGQASTDTQYF. In nucleotides, the CDR3 is TGTGCCAGCAGCTTGTTGCCCCCGGGACAGGCTAGCACAGATACGCAGTATTTT.

The rearrangement uses TRBV2 and TRBJ2-7; 7 bases line up with TRBD1. The germline CDR1 and CDR2 sequences are SNHLY and FYNNEI. This CDR3 has 16 amino acids. V was clipped by 7 bases and J by 3 bases; unmatched bases: 15. Here the CDR3 DNA reads TGTGCCAGCACCCTGAATATAGGGGGCGCTGGCTACGAGCAGTACTTC. Translating it yields CASTLNIGGAGYEQYF.

This chain links TRBV6-1 with TRBJ2-6; 7 bases line up with TRBD2. Germline V lookup: CDR1 MNHNS, CDR2 SASEGT. V gave up 2 bases and J gave up 0 bases; unmatched junction bases: 10. The CDR3 has 19 amino acids. This CDR3 is CASSERGGNPLSGANVLTF. CDR3 in DNA: TGTGCCAGCAGTGAAAGGGGAGGGAATCCCCTCTCTGGGGCCAACGTCCTGACTTTC.

The chain recombines TRBV19 with TRBJ2-7; TRBD2 matches at 8 bases. CDR1 and CDR2 from the germline V gene are LNHDA and SQIVND (reference sequence). V was clipped by 5 bases and J by 7 bases; unmatched bases: 13. The CDR3 has 15 amino acids. CDR3 in amino acids: CASSPDSGSGEEQYF. Here the CDR3 DNA reads TGTGCCAGTAGTCCCGACAGCGGGAGTGGGGAGGAGCAGTACTTC.

CDR3 region: CASSTTDTQYF. The CDR3 DNA follows: TGTGCCAGTAGTACCACAGATACGCAGTATTTT. The chain is built from TRBV19 and TRBJ2-3; D unclear. The CDR3 is 11 residues long. Trimming took 4 bases from V and 2 from J, leaving 1 base between them. CDR1 is LNHDA, CDR2 SQIVND, per germline (reference sequence).

The V call is TRBV7-2, the J call TRBJ2-1; D unclear. Germline assignment: CDR1 SGHTA and CDR2 FQGNSA. The CDR3 consists of 14 residues. V was cut by 4 bases and J by 1 base, with 8 bases left in between. CDR3 DNA sequence: TGTGCCAGCAGCTCAGATTGGTCCTACAATGAGCAGTTCTTC. Translated, it gives CASSSDWSYNEQFF.

V usage is TRBV19 and J usage is TRBJ1-5, with D possibly being TRBD1 (6 bases). CDR1 LNHDA and CDR2 SQIVND come from the germline V gene (reference sequence). V dropped 4 bases and J dropped 2 bases, with 9 bases sitting between them. The CDR3 spans 14 residues. The chain's CDR3 is CASSTGQGNQPQHF. The CDR3 bases are TGTGCCAGTAGTACGGGACAAGGCAATCAGCCCCAGCATTTT.

V is TRBV27 and J is TRBJ1-6; D perhaps matches TRBD1 (6 bases). Trimming left V 5 bases short and J 8 bases short, with 16 bases between. The CDR3 contains 15 residues. Looked up from germline, CDR1 is MNHEY and CDR2 is SMNVEV (reference sequence). The CDR3 nucleotides are TGTGCCAGCAGTCCTCTACAGGGAACGGATTCACCCCTCCACTTT. This codes for CASSPLQGTDSPLHF.

The J gene is TRBJ2-1, the V gene TRBV10-3, with D possibly TRBD1 on 5 matching bases. V shed 0 bases and J shed 6 bases, with 12 bases lying between them. The germline CDR1 and CDR2 sequences are ENHRY and SYGVKD. This CDR3 spans 15 amino acids. CDR3 DNA sequence: TGTGCCATCAGTGAGTCAGGGGTAGGATCCAATGAGCAGTTCTTC. Amino acid sequence: CAISESGVGSNEQFF.